This T cell receptor (beta chain) emerged from a study of breast tumors, draining lymph nodes, adjacent tissues. The CDR3 has 15 amino acids. Germline V gene data show CDR1 as SGHRS and CDR2 as YFSETQ. Each CDR3 protein gets one entry after TCRdb re-called the multiplex PCR reads with MiXCR. The sample holds about 47,000 distinct CDR3 sequences, 23% seen once. This clonotype was counted only a few times. Antigen specificity is unknown. At one end the junction does not follow the germline gene, possibly because of a read error. General study results and limits: Tumor TCR diversity was below lymph nodes but above nontumor tissue. Luminal-like breast cancer showed significantly higher tumor–nontumor repertoire similarity than basal-like. That most tumor T cells come from lymph nodes remained unproven. The data were judged consistent with most tumor T cells coming from lymph node and expanding in tumor.

The rearrangement joins TRBV5-1 to TRBJ1-3, with D perhaps matching TRBD1 (5 bases). This receptor was taken from a female donor with breast cancer. Some clones in this sample may be carry-over from other donors' samples. Sequencing was carried out using breast tumor tissue. The CDR3 DNA reads TGCGCCAGCAGCTTGGAGACAGCACCTGGAGACACCATATATTTT. Translated, it gives CASSLETAPGDTIYF. Filled out from reference TRBV5-1 and TRBJ1-3, the complete variable domain reads KAGVTQTPRYLIKTRGQQVTLSCSPISGHRSVSWYQQTPGQGLQFLFEYFSETQRNKGNFPGRFSGRQFSNSRSEMNVSTLELGDSALYLCASSLETAPGDTIYFGEGSWLTVV.